The present T cell receptor beta chain was sequenced within a study of T-cell memory formation after mild COVID-19 (dated by TCRdb to the early 2020s). Background for the entire study: TCR sequence clusters from the two donors were largely donor specific. Two young, previously healthy adult volunteers, one female and one male, were included in the cohort. Longitudinal TCRalpha and TCRbeta repertoire sequencing tracked T-cell clones expanding and contracting after mild COVID-19 in a couple of donors. What the study reported, not specific to this receptor: Balanced CD4/CD8 phenotypes were observed for clones contracting from day 15 to 85, whereas a bias towards CD4+ was observed for a second wave of clones expanding from day 15 to 37. Some responding clones were detected in pre-infection memory, which suggested that pre-existing cross-reactive memory T cells had joined the SARS-CoV-2 response. Contracting CD4+ clones were found mainly in CM and EM memory subsets, while CD8+ clones were enriched in EMRA. Only a couple of mild cases were covered by the study, and larger cohorts that include severe cases with pre-infection samples were considered necessary. SARS-CoV-2 specificity of the second-wave clones peaking on day 37 was not confirmed.

For sequencing, an Illumina NovaSeq 6000 was employed. cDNA libraries for TCRalpha and TCRbeta were prepared by 5'RACE using constant-segment primers, with sample barcodes and unique molecular identifiers added. RNA was extracted from every sample with Trizol reagent. Libraries were amplified in two PCR steps, with a second sample barcode and Illumina TruSeq adapters added in the second step. The libraries were sequenced on an Illumina NovaSeq using 2 x 150 bp paired-end reads. In the authors' own workflow: The reads were demultiplexed and collapsed into UMI-guided consensus sequences using migec v1.2.7. Using mixcr v2.1.11, UMI consensuses were aligned to TRA and TRB V and J templates and then assembled into clonotypes. A clonotype was counted as expanded or contracted only if both edgeR and NoisET called the change significant, with noise models trained on biological replicates. For edgeR calls, a false discovery rate-adjusted p below 0.01 and a log2 fold-change threshold of 1 were applied. As an exploratory analysis of dynamics, max-normalized trajectories of the 1000 most abundant clonotypes were examined with PCA combined with hierarchical clustering. The CD4 or CD8 phenotype of responding clones was assigned using the separately sequenced CD4+ and CD8+ repertoires. Through fastp at Q25 and MiXCR, TCRdb rebuilt clones from the public reads, retaining in-frame beta chains. Merged by CDR3 protein, the rows form single entries marked with the most common genes and DNA. The V and J calls follow TCRdb's processing rather than the paper's. The sample contains 450,000 or so distinct CDR3 sequences, 20% to 30% of them found a single time. Under 15% of the sample comes from the top ten.

Ends trimmed: V by 5 bases, J by 2 bases; bases unmatched to a gene: 11. The CDR1 and CDR2 encoded by the germline V gene (reference sequence) are SEHNR and FQNEAQ. Reading from cysteine to phenylalanine, the CDR3 counts 16 amino acids. Of the read, only the CDR3 DNA is kept; its 48 bases are in frame from base 1. Ficoll-Paque density gradient centrifugation was the method used to isolate PBMCs. In the case of this clonotype: Its antigen is not yet known. No clone much larger than this one lies a single base away; base qualities are absent.

What was sequenced was PBMCs or a T cell subset sorted from them (not recorded which). Recombination connected TRBV7-9 to TRBJ2-5; 7 middle bases align to TRBD2. This receptor was taken from an adult woman who had mild COVID-19 (a few samples of this study predate the infection). The sample titles of this study are shuffled in the database, so cell type and time point are left out; the donor was told from shared clones. The CDR3 reads as follows: CASSQAQRGTQETQYF. Here is the DNA: TGTGCCAGCAGCCAGGCACAGCGGGGAACACAAGAGACCCAGTACTTC.